Sequencing of this TCR beta chain was carried out in a study of CD8+ T cells in alopecia areata. Study context: Those patients who were treated received oral tofacitinib, which was given at 5 to 10 mg twice daily for moderate-to-severe alopecia areata. A 6-month off-drug phase came after tofacitinib, which had lasted 6 to 18 months. Study observations and caveats: When scalp samples are sequenced, resident alphabeta T cells of normal skin are also captured.

T lymphocytes (CD4+ and CD8+) were sorted from PBMCs. This clone was detected only a few times. Its target is unknown. After isolation, RNA underwent reverse transcription to generate cDNA as the sequencing template. This table comes from immunoSEQ multiplex PCR, and its TCRdb copy is limited to in-frame clones, with some not included. Here the sample spans 200,000 to 250,000 clones, more than 45% being singletons. Germline CDR1 reads SGHDT; CDR2 reads YYEEEE. This CDR3 contains 16 residues. Trimming stripped 0 bases from V and 0 bases from J, with 12 bases between. The rearrangement links TRBV5-6 to TRBJ1-1; D is undetermined. This clonotype was sampled from a human donor with alopecia areata. This sample comprised CD4+ T cells sorted from blood, obtained at week 0. CDR3 residues: CASSLGAGGMNTEAFF. CDR3 sequence (DNA): TGTGCCAGCAGCTTGGGGGCCGGTGGCATGAACACTGAAGCTTTCTTT.